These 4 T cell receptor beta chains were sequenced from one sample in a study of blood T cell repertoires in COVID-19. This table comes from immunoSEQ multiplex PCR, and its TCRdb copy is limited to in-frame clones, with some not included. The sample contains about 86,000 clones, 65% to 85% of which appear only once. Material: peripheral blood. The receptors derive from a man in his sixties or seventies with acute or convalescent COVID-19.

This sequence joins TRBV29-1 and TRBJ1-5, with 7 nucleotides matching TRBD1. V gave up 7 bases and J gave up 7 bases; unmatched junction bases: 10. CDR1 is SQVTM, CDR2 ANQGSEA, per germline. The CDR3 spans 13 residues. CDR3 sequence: CSAKTGLEQPQHF. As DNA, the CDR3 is TGCAGCGCTAAGACAGGGCTGGAGCAGCCCCAGCATTTT.

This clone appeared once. In nucleotides, the CDR3 is TGTGCCAGCAGCCACCCGGGATCCTACAATGAGCAGTTCTTC. It specifies CASSHPGSYNEQFF. The chain combines TRBV7-9 with TRBJ2-1; perhaps TRBD2 as D (5 bases). Germline CDR1 is SEHNR and CDR2 is FQNEAQ (reference sequence). This CDR3 has 14 residues. Trimming stripped 5 bases from V and 1 base from J, with 9 bases between.

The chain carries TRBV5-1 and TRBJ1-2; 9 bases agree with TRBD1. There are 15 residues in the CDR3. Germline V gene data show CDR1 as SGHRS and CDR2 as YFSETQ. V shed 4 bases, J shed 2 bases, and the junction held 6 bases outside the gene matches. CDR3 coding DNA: TGCGCCAGCAGCGCGGGACAGGGAGGAAACTATGGCTACACCTTC. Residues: CASSAGQGGNYGYTF.

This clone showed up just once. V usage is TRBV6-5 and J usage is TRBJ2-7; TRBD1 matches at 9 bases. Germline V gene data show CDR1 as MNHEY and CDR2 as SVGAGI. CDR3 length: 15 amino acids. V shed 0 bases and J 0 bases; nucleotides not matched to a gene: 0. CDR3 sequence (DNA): TGTGCCAGCAGTTACTCGGGACAGGGCTCCTACGAGCAGTACTTC. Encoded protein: CASSYSGQGSYEQYF.